Presented here are 30 T cell receptor beta chains from one specimen sequenced in a study of blood T cell repertoires in COVID-19. Assay: immunoSEQ multiplex PCR; the TCRdb copy retains only in-frame clones and omits some. Of around 93,000 clones in the sample, just under 90% are singletons; the top ten hold less than 20%. The sequencing sample was made of peripheral blood. Every receptor here comes from a human donor in a cohort sampled during active COVID-19.

The rearrangement links TRBV28 to TRBJ1-1, with 7 bases matching TRBD1. Looked up from germline, CDR1 is MDHEN and CDR2 is SYDVKM. The CDR3 extends over 16 amino acids. The V segment lost 6 bases and the J segment 1 base; nucleotides outside the gene matches: 11. CDR3 sequence: CASRSGGAIPNTEAFF. In nucleotides, the CDR3 is TGTGCCAGCAGATCAGGGGGTGCAATACCGAACACTGAAGCTTTCTTT. Variable domain in full (rest from reference TRBV28 and TRBJ1-1): DVKVTQSSRYLVKRTGEKVFLECVQDMDHENMFWYRQDPGLGLRLIYFSYDVKMKEKGDIPEGYSVSREKKERFSLILESASTNQTSMYLCASRSGGAIPNTEAFFGQGTRLTVV.

This clone was seen once. This sequence joins TRBV19 and TRBJ2-4; D might be TRBD1 (5 bases). Germline V gene data show CDR1 as LNHDA and CDR2 as SQIVND (reference sequence). The V and J ends lost 5 bases and 7 bases respectively, with 21 bases between them. The CDR3 loop spans 16 amino acids. The CDR3 nucleotides read TGTGCCAGTAGTCCCTCGGGCCTCTCTCCAGGGAACATTCAGTACTTC. Its protein product is CASSPSGLSPGNIQYF.

V gene TRBV5-4 combines with J gene TRBJ2-5, with D perhaps TRBD1 (6 bases). V lost 4 bases to trimming and J lost 12 bases, with 13 bases between them. The CDR3 runs 11 residues. Germline CDR1 and CDR2: SGHNT and YYREEE (reference sequence). The CDR3 sequence is CASSLRDIEYF. CDR3 DNA: TGTGCCAGCAGCCTCCGGGACATCGAGTACTTC.

This clone turned up a few times. J is TRBJ1-2 and V is TRBV28; a weak D match, TRBD1 (5 bases). The germline gives CDR1 MDHEN, CDR2 SYDVKM. V lost 4 bases and J 7 bases, leaving 22 bases between the germline ends. CDR3 length: 16 residues. CDR3: CASSSGGDDGRRGYTF. The CDR3 nucleotides read TGTGCCAGCAGTTCCGGGGGGGACGACGGTAGACGTGGCTACACCTTC.

A few counts support this clone. The chain employs TRBV6-2 or TRBV6-3 and TRBJ1-5, with D unclear. The CDR3 consists of 13 residues. V gave up 2 bases and J gave up 4 bases, with 6 bases separating them. Germline lookup yields CDR1 MNHEY and CDR2 SVGEGT. CDR3 coding DNA: TGTGCCAGCAGTTACAGGAGAAATCAGCCCCAGCATTTT. Translation gives CASSYRRNQPQHF.

This chain uses TRBV25-1 with TRBJ1-2; 7 bases are shared with TRBD1. The germline V gene has CDR1 MGHDK and CDR2 SYGVNS. V trimming: 6 bases; J trimming: 1 base; junction bases outside the gene matches: 14. The CDR3 has 17 residues. CDR3 residues: CASRGGNRQGINYGYTF. The CDR3, as DNA: TGTGCCAGCAGAGGCGGGAACCGACAGGGTATTAACTATGGCTACACCTTC.

V and J are TRBV19 and TRBJ2-7; D may be TRBD2 (6 bases). The germline V gene encodes CDR1 LNHDA and CDR2 SQIVND (reference sequence). V was clipped by 10 bases and J by 5 bases, with 18 bases between them. The CDR3 is 13 amino acids. Here the CDR3 reads CATRDSTRHEQYF. CDR3 coding DNA: TGTGCCACAAGGGACTCCACCCGCCACGAGCAGTACTTC.

V and J are TRBV19 and TRBJ2-1; 8 bases match TRBD1. This CDR3 is 18 amino acids long. V trimming: 7 bases; J trimming: 2 bases; junction bases outside the gene matches: 16. Looked up from germline, CDR1 is LNHDA and CDR2 is SQIVND (reference sequence). DNA for the CDR3: TGTGCCAGTACCTCATCGAGACTCCGGGACAGGACCTACAATGAGCAGTTCTTC. Its translation is CASTSSRLRDRTYNEQFF.

The CDR3 nucleotides read TGTGCCAGCAGGGGGACAGGGCTCTACTATGGCTACACCTTC. Translating it yields CASRGTGLYYGYTF. The chain employs TRBV2 and TRBJ1-2; 9 positions match TRBD1. The germline gives CDR1 SNHLY, CDR2 FYNNEI. Trimming at V came to 6 bases and at J to 3 bases, leaving 5 bases not matched to a gene. This CDR3 region has 14 residues.

The rearrangement links TRBV4-3 to TRBJ1-2; D perhaps matches TRBD1 (5 bases). V was trimmed by 4 bases and J by 3 bases, leaving 12 bases between them. CDR3 size: 14 residues. Germline values: CDR1 LGHNA, CDR2 YSLEER. The CDR3 DNA sequence: TGCGCCAGCAGCCCGGGCGGCAGGGACTATGGCTACACCTTC. It is translated as CASSPGGRDYGYTF.

This clone showed up just once. The chain combines TRBV7-3 with TRBJ2-3; TRBD2 matches 7 bases. V trimming: 4 bases; J trimming: 6 bases; junction bases outside the gene matches: 4. Germline CDR1 is SGHTA and CDR2 is FQGTGA. CDR3 length: 13 amino acids. CDR3 residues: CASSSPAGDTQYF. For the CDR3, the DNA is TGTGCCAGCAGCTCCCCAGCGGGGGATACGCAGTATTTT.

The V call is TRBV9, the J call TRBJ1-5, with 9 bases identical to TRBD1. CDR3 size: 15 residues. V lost 3 bases, J lost 8 bases, and 9 bases stayed unmatched. The germline CDR1 and CDR2 sequences are SGDLS and YYNGEE. In DNA, the CDR3 is TGTGCCAGCAGCGCGGGACAGGGCCCAATGGAGCCCCAGCATTTT. It specifies CASSAGQGPMEPQHF.

This clone was counted only a few times. The rearrangement uses TRBV5-1 and TRBJ1-5, with TRBD1 identical over 9 bases. Looked up from germline, CDR1 is SGHRS and CDR2 is YFSETQ. V lost 4 bases and J lost 7; bases outside the gene matches: 6. The CDR3 runs to 14 residues. The CDR3 DNA sequence: TGCGCCAGCAGCGCCGGGACAGGGTCACAGCCCCAGCATTTT. Its translation: CASSAGTGSQPQHF.

The CDR3 nucleotides read TGTGCCAGCAGCTCACCGGGACAGGGGTTCTACGAGCAGTACTTC. Translation: CASSSPGQGFYEQYF. The chain employs TRBV11-2 and TRBJ2-7; 10 nucleotides line up with TRBD1. The CDR3 is 15 amino acids. With V trimmed by 4 bases and J by 3 bases, 6 bases remained unmatched. The germline V gene encodes CDR1 SGHAT and CDR2 FQNNGV.

The rearrangement joins TRBV30 to TRBJ1-2; tentatively, D is TRBD1 (6 bases). V shed 3 bases and J shed 5 bases, with 19 bases lying between them. CDR1 is GTSNPN and CDR2 is SVGIG in the germline V gene (reference sequence). CDR3 size: 15 residues. The CDR3 sequence is CAWSEGQTGGYGYTF. The CDR3 DNA follows: TGTGCCTGGAGCGAGGGACAAACGGGCGGGTATGGCTACACCTTC.

The chain recombines TRBV7-6 with TRBJ2-1; D unresolved. V was shortened by 1 base and J by 3 bases, with 7 bases between the two germline ends. The CDR3 spans 14 residues. Per the germline V gene, CDR1 is SGHVS and CDR2 is FNYEAQ. CDR3 DNA: TGTGCCAGCAGCTTAGTCGGTGGCTACAATGAGCAGTTCTTC. Its protein product is CASSLVGGYNEQFF.

V is TRBV19 and J is TRBJ2-3, with D hard to call. Trimming took off 6 bases at V and 5 bases at J, with 9 bases between the two ends. Germline CDR1 reads LNHDA; CDR2 reads SQIVND (reference sequence). CDR3 size: 12 residues. CDR3 protein: CASSRGGDTQYF. The CDR3, as DNA: TGTGCCAGTAGCCGAGGTGGAGATACGCAGTATTTT.

This clone was observed once. The genes are TRBV7-8 and TRBJ2-5; a possible D gene is TRBD1 (6 bases). There are 16 residues in the CDR3. The germline V gene encodes CDR1 SGHVS and CDR2 FQNEAQ. Trimming cost V 2 bases and J 1 base, with 14 bases left between them. The chain's CDR3 is CASSLPQGGGQETQYF. CDR3 in DNA: TGTGCCAGCAGCTTACCACAGGGTGGGGGCCAAGAGACCCAGTACTTC.

The chain employs TRBV6-5 and TRBJ1-1, with TRBD1 matching 7 bases. CDR1 is MNHEY, CDR2 SVGAGI, per germline. With 5 bases clipped from V and 10 bases from J, the junction kept 16 bases outside the gene matches. This CDR3 region has 15 residues. For the CDR3, the DNA is TGTGCCAGCAGTACACGGGGGGGACAGAAGGGAGGAGCTTTCTTT. Protein product: CASSTRGGQKGGAFF.

CDR3 region: CAWKGMFGYTF. The CDR3 region has the DNA TGTGCCTGGAAGGGGATGTTTGGCTACACCTTC. This sequence joins TRBV30 and TRBJ1-2, with a tentative D call TRBD1 (5 bases). Trimming removed 4 bases from V and 7 bases from J, with 10 bases in between. This CDR3 region has 11 residues. CDR1 and CDR2 (germline): GTSNPN, SVGIG (reference sequence).

This clone came up a few times. The rearrangement joins TRBV14 to TRBJ2-5; 10 positions agree with TRBD2. The CDR3 is made up of 17 amino acids. Germline V gene lookup returns CDR1 SGHDN and CDR2 FVKESK. The trim removed 1 base at V and 6 bases at J, leaving 11 bases unmatched. Here the CDR3 reads CASSQALAGANKKTQYF. Here the CDR3 DNA reads TGTGCCAGCAGCCAAGCGCTAGCGGGAGCGAACAAGAAGACCCAGTACTTC.

The V and J genes are TRBV3-1 (or the pseudogene TRBV3-2) and TRBJ1-6; TRBD1 matches 9 bases. Trimming cost V 6 bases and J 7 bases; bases outside gene matches: 7. Germline V gene sequence: CDR1 LGHDT, CDR2 YNNKEL (reference sequence). The CDR3 is made up of 15 amino acids. The CDR3 protein is CASRLGQGLNSPLHF. CDR3 DNA sequence: TGTGCCAGCAGGTTGGGACAGGGATTAAATTCACCCCTCCACTTT.

The chain carries TRBV6-6 and TRBJ1-2; a possible D gene is TRBD1 (5 bases). Per the germline V gene, CDR1 is MNHNY and CDR2 is SVGAGI (reference sequence). The CDR3 covers 13 residues. Trimming removed 7 bases at V and 2 bases at J, with 11 bases between. The CDR3 region is CASKLDSNYGYTF. The DNA of the CDR3 is TGTGCCAGCAAACTCGACAGCAACTATGGCTACACCTTC.

The chain combines TRBV19 with TRBJ1-5; maybe TRBD1 (5 bases). The CDR3 spans 17 residues. Trimming removed 0 bases from V and 1 base from J, with 13 bases in between. Per the germline V gene, CDR1 is LNHDA and CDR2 is SQIVND (reference sequence). The CDR3 reads CASSIEVGGFSNQPQHF. The CDR3 DNA sequence: TGTGCCAGTAGTATAGAGGTCGGGGGGTTCAGCAATCAGCCCCAGCATTTT.

The CDR3 DNA follows: TGTGCCAGCAGCTTTCAGGGTGGAAACACCATATATTTT. This gives the protein CASSFQGGNTIYF. V and J are TRBV5-6 and TRBJ1-3, with D perhaps matching TRBD1 (5 bases). V gave up 2 bases and J gave up 3 bases, with 6 bases separating them. CDR3 length equals 13 residues. The germline CDR1 and CDR2 sequences are SGHDT and YYEEEE. The variable domain in full, with the rest retrieved from reference TRBV5-6 and TRBJ1-3, is DAGVTQSPTHLIKTRGQQVTLRCSPKSGHDTVSWYQQALGQGPQFIFQYYEEEERQRGNFPDRFSGHQFPNYSSELNVNALLLGDSALYLCASSFQGGNTIYFGEGSWLTVV.

V gene TRBV30 combines with J gene TRBJ1-4; a possible D gene is TRBD1 (6 bases). The CDR3 length is 13 residues. The V end lost 7 bases, the J end lost 5 bases, and 14 bases lay between the germline ends. Germline assignment: CDR1 GTSNPN and CDR2 SVGIG (reference sequence). The CDR3 protein is CALGGDTNEKLFF. The CDR3 DNA reads as TGTGCCTTAGGTGGGGACACAAATGAAAAACTGTTTTTT.

This rearrangement joins TRBV6-5 to TRBJ2-2; 8 bases line up with TRBD1. The germline CDR1 and CDR2 sequences are MNHEY and SVGAGI. CDR3 size: 15 residues. V lost 5 bases to trimming and J lost 1 base; unmatched junction nucleotides: 3. The CDR3 reads CASSTGTGNTGELFF. The CDR3 coding sequence is TGTGCCAGCAGTACCGGGACAGGGAACACCGGGGAGCTGTTTTTT.

The chain has TRBV4-3 and TRBJ2-1; 8 bases match TRBD2. Germline trimming cut 1 base from V and 0 bases from J; bases unmatched to any gene: 5. CDR3 length: 17 residues. Germline values: CDR1 LGHNA, CDR2 YSLEER. The CDR3 nucleotides read TGCGCCAGCAGCCAAGGACTAGCGCAAATCTCCTACAATGAGCAGTTCTTC. The encoded protein is CASSQGLAQISYNEQFF.

This clone was observed a single time. The chain uses TRBV2 and TRBJ2-5; D not certain. CDR3 size: 15 residues. V gave up 6 bases and J gave up 0 bases, with 14 bases separating them. CDR1 is SNHLY, CDR2 FYNNEI, per germline. The CDR3 protein is CASSQTPAYQETQYF. The CDR3 DNA is TGTGCCAGCAGCCAGACACCGGCGTACCAAGAGACCCAGTACTTC.

The chain couples TRBV3-1 (or the pseudogene TRBV3-2) to TRBJ1-1; 8 bases map to TRBD1. This CDR3 contains 13 residues. The junction had 7 bases not matched to a gene; V was cut back by 2 bases and J by 11 bases. CDR1 is LGHDT and CDR2 is YNNKEL in the germline V gene (reference sequence). The CDR3 DNA follows: TGTGCCAGCAGCCAACCCCAGGGGGCCCGGGCTTTCTTT. This gives the protein CASSQPQGARAFF.